The present TCR beta chain was sequenced within a study of long-term antiretroviral therapy in people with HIV. The germline V gene encodes CDR1 SGHRS and CDR2 YFSETQ. V was clipped by 1 base and J by 5 bases, with 17 bases between them. The CDR3 runs 16 residues. The immunoSEQ assay was v3.0, run at survey level. Clones were sequenced by immunoSEQ multiplex PCR, and TCRdb holds only the in-frame ones, with some missing. The table includes around 20,000 clones, 70% to 85% detected once. Per donor, at least one pre-ART and at least two post-ART PBMC samples were obtained. Cryopreserved PBMC, at about 0.95-10 million per sample, were present before DNA extraction.

The sample consisted of unsorted PBMCs, taken 0.5 years after starting antiretroviral therapy. The source is a young man with HIV. The chain couples TRBV5-1 to TRBJ2-3, with D possibly called TRBD1 or TRBD2 (5 bases each). This CDR3 reads CASSLLPGPSQDTQYF. CDR3 in DNA: TGCGCCAGCAGCTTGTTACCGGGGCCTAGCCAAGATACGCAGTATTTT.